One sample yielded the 26 T cell receptor beta chains listed below, sequenced in a study of T-cell memory formation after mild COVID-19. TCRdb reprocessed the 5' RACE reads with MiXCR, giving one entry per CDR3 protein. The sample consists of some 450,000 distinct CDR3 sequences, roughly 18% of them appearing once. The sample was PBMCs or a T cell subset sorted from them (not recorded which). These receptors were obtained from a man younger than 35 who had mild COVID-19 (a few samples of this study predate the infection). Cell type and time point are not known.

The chain links TRBV24-1 to TRBJ2-5; D is unclear. V gave up 3 bases and J gave up 7 bases, with 5 bases separating them. The CDR3 contains 11 residues. CDR1 KGHDR and CDR2 SFDVKD come from the germline V gene. CDR3 sequence: CATSDLGTQYF. For the CDR3, the DNA is TGTGCCACCAGTGATCTGGGGACCCAGTACTTC.

The chain uses TRBV6-2 or TRBV6-3 and TRBJ2-2, with D possibly being TRBD1 or TRBD2 (6 bases each). CDR3 length: 15 amino acids. The germline gives CDR1 MNHEY, CDR2 SVGEGT. Trimming took 5 bases from V and 5 from J, leaving 15 bases between them. The DNA of the CDR3 is TGTGCCAGCAGTGCCCCGGGGGCCGGGACCGGGGAGCTGTTTTTT. Translation: CASSAPGAGTGELFF.

The CDR3 coding sequence is TGTGCCAGTAGTATTTGGGGGACAGCGAATTCACCCCTCCACTTT. It translates to CASSIWGTANSPLHF. The gene calls are TRBV19 and TRBJ1-6; 7 nucleotides agree with TRBD1. In germline, CDR1 is LNHDA, CDR2 SQIVND (reference sequence). J gave up 7 bases and V 3 bases, and 6 bases lay outside the gene matches. This CDR3 has 15 residues.

The chain combines TRBV7-2 with TRBJ2-1; a possible D gene is TRBD2 (6 bases). The CDR3 consists of 13 residues. Trimming removed 3 bases at V and 16 bases at J, with 19 bases between. CDR1 and CDR2 (germline): SGHTA, FQGNSA. CDR3 protein: CASSFPSTSWAFF. Here the CDR3 DNA reads TGTGCCAGCAGCTTTCCATCCACTAGCTGGGCTTTCTTC.

Only a few counts were recorded for this clonotype. The V gene is TRBV5-1, the J gene TRBJ2-1; no clear D gene. Germline CDR1 and CDR2: SGHRS and YFSETQ. Trimming removed 2 bases at V and 9 bases at J, with 9 bases between. The CDR3 totals 12 residues. The CDR3, as DNA: TGCGCCAGCAGCTTCGCCAGCAGTGAGCAGTTCTTC. Encoded protein: CASSFASSEQFF.

The V gene is TRBV20-1, the J gene TRBJ2-6; D gene uncertain. Deletions cut 7 bases from V and 2 bases from J, with 12 bases between. Germline CDR1 reads DFQATT; CDR2 reads SNEGSKA (reference sequence). The CDR3 loop spans 14 amino acids. The CDR3 here is CSVPTQAGANVLTF. The CDR3 nucleotides are TGCAGTGTCCCGACCCAGGCTGGGGCCAACGTCCTGACTTTC.

Worth noting for this clonotype: The junction does not match germline at one end; this may be a read error. The V and J genes are TRBV9 and TRBJ1-5, with TRBD1 identical over 8 bases. The CDR3 consists of 15 residues. Germline values: CDR1 SGDLS, CDR2 YYNGEE. The CDR3 coding sequence is TGTGCCAGCAGCCCCCAGGGGACAGGTAATCAGCCCAAGCATTTT. It codes for CASSPQGTGNQPKHF.

The chain is built from TRBV6-5 and TRBJ2-1; 10 bases line up with TRBD2. Trimming took 0 bases from V and 2 from J; bases not matched to a gene: 4. This CDR3 has 17 amino acids. Germline V gene sequence: CDR1 MNHEY, CDR2 SVGAGI. CDR3 DNA: TGTGCCAGCAGTTACTCGAGGCTAGCGGGGGCCTACAATGAGCAGTTCTTC. Its protein is CASSYSRLAGAYNEQFF.

This clonotype turned up a few times. This chain connects TRBV19 to TRBJ2-3, with D tentatively TRBD1 (6 bases). The V end lost 9 bases, the J end lost 5 bases, and 12 bases lay between the germline ends. The CDR3 is 12 amino acids. Germline CDR1 and CDR2: LNHDA and SQIVND (reference sequence). The CDR3 DNA sequence: TGTGCCAGCAGTGGGGGCAGAGATACGCAGTATTTT. It codes for CASSGGRDTQYF.

As regards this clonotype: The junction departs from germline at one end; a sequencing error may be responsible. This sequence joins TRBV4-3 and TRBJ1-1; D perhaps matches TRBD1 (5 bases). CDR3 length equals 14 residues. CDR1 is LGHNA and CDR2 is YSLEER in the germline V gene. CDR3 residues: CASSQDQGHLETFF. CDR3 nucleotides: TGCGCCAGCAGCCAAGATCAGGGCCACCTTGAAACTTTCTTT.

This clonotype occurred a few times. This chain connects TRBV7-3 to TRBJ2-2; perhaps TRBD2 as D (5 bases). V lost 4 bases to trimming and J lost 5 bases, with 11 bases between them. Germline CDR1 is SGHTA and CDR2 is FQGTGA. The CDR3 is 14 amino acids. CDR3 region: CASSSEARTGELFF. The CDR3 DNA reads as TGTGCCAGCAGCTCGGAGGCTCGGACCGGGGAGCTGTTTTTT.

There are a few counts of this clonotype. J is TRBJ2-2 and V is TRBV7-2, with TRBD2 matching 9 bases. CDR3 length equals 19 residues. Per germline, CDR1 SGHTA and CDR2 FQGNSA. V lost 0 bases to trimming and J lost 0 bases; unmatched junction nucleotides: 8. The CDR3 here is CASSLALIAGVSNTGELFF. The CDR3 DNA reads TGTGCCAGCAGCTTAGCGCTCATAGCGGGGGTTTCGAACACCGGGGAGCTGTTTTTT.

V usage is TRBV24-1 and J usage is TRBJ1-5; D call uncertain. Germline lookup yields CDR1 KGHDR and CDR2 SFDVKD. V lost 9 bases to trimming and J lost 2 bases, with 7 bases between them. The CDR3 consists of 12 residues. The chain's CDR3 is CATAYGNQPQHF. The CDR3 nucleotides read TGTGCCACCGCGTATGGCAATCAGCCCCAGCATTTT.

The chain carries TRBV11-2 and TRBJ2-1; D possibly corresponds to TRBD1 (5 bases). V lost 1 base and J lost 0, with 7 bases in between. Germline V gene lookup returns CDR1 SGHAT and CDR2 FQNNGV. CDR3 size: 15 residues. Here the CDR3 DNA reads TGTGCCAGCAGCTTAGGGACACTCTCCTACAATGAGCAGTTCTTC. Residues: CASSLGTLSYNEQFF.

J is TRBJ1-6 and V is TRBV15; D is undetermined. Per germline, CDR1 LNHNV and CDR2 YYDKDF (reference sequence). V was shortened by 5 bases and J by 7 bases, with 9 bases between the two germline ends. The CDR3 extends over 13 amino acids. CDR3 sequence reads: CATSARRNSPLHF. The CDR3 DNA is TGTGCCACCAGCGCTAGGAGAAATTCACCCCTCCACTTT.

This clonotype was counted ten times or more. V usage is TRBV2 and J usage is TRBJ2-7; D is unresolved. V lost 4 bases and J lost 6, with 7 bases in between. This CDR3 region has 11 residues. Germline-derived CDR1 and CDR2 are SNHLY and FYNNEI. Written as DNA, the CDR3 is TGTGCCAGCAGTGTCCAATTCGAGCAGTACTTC. Translating it yields CASSVQFEQYF.

This clonotype was detected a few times. The chain recombines TRBV10-3 with TRBJ2-2, with 9 nucleotides matching TRBD2. Germline CDR1 is ENHRY and CDR2 is SYGVKD. The trim removed 3 bases at V and 6 bases at J, leaving 2 bases unmatched. The CDR3 loop spans 14 amino acids. The CDR3 DNA reads TGTGCCATCAGTGATCCTAGCGGGGCCGGGGAGCTGTTTTTT. As protein: CAISDPSGAGELFF.

This clonotype occurred a few times. The chain couples TRBV3-1 to TRBJ2-7; possible D gene TRBD2, 5 bases. V was pared by 5 bases and J by 0 bases, with 11 bases between. There are 14 residues in the CDR3. Per germline, CDR1 LGHDT and CDR2 YNNKEL (reference sequence). The CDR3 DNA is TGTGCCAGCAGCTGGGGAGTCAGCTCCTACGAGCAGTACGTC. It encodes CASSWGVSSYEQYV.

This clonotype was seen only a few times. The chain is built from TRBV4-2 and TRBJ2-3; 8 nucleotides match TRBD2. After removal of 5 bases from V and 5 bases from J, the junction contained 12 bases not matched to a gene. The CDR3 is 16 residues long. CDR1 and CDR2 from the germline V gene are LGHNA and YNFKEQ. CDR3 DNA sequence: TGTGCCAGCAGCATCCAGCGGGGGCCGAGTAGAGATACGCAGTATTTT. It codes for CASSIQRGPSRDTQYF.

V gene TRBV2 combines with J gene TRBJ1-4; D uncertain. With 6 bases removed from V and 7 bases from J, the gap between germline ends came to 9 bases. This CDR3 has 12 residues. CDR1 and CDR2 (germline): SNHLY, FYNNEI. The CDR3 here is CASRGSGEKLFF. The CDR3 DNA reads TGTGCCAGCAGGGGGTCAGGTGAAAAACTGTTTTTT.

V is TRBV5-4 and J is TRBJ1-2; TRBD1 might be the D (5 bases). The germline V gene has CDR1 SGHNT and CDR2 YYREEE (reference sequence). CDR3 length: 18 residues. V lost 5 bases and J 0 bases, leaving 23 bases between the germline ends. Written as DNA, the CDR3 is TGTGCCAGCAGGTTCGCGACGGGGCCCCTGTTAGCTAACTATGGCTACACCTTC. Encoded protein: CASRFATGPLLANYGYTF.

The rearrangement uses TRBV5-1 and TRBJ2-7; 7 positions agree with TRBD1. The CDR3 has 14 residues. V shed 2 bases, J shed 5 bases, and the junction held 7 bases outside the gene matches. CDR1 and CDR2 from the germline V gene are SGHRS and YFSETQ. CDR3 region: CASSFAGTDDEQYF. The CDR3 nucleotides are TGCGCCAGCAGCTTCGCCGGGACAGACGACGAGCAGTACTTC.

Only a few counts were recorded for this clonotype. The rearrangement links TRBV5-4 to TRBJ1-2; 11 bases are a match to TRBD1. The germline V gene has CDR1 SGHNT and CDR2 YYREEE (reference sequence). V shed 2 bases and J 3 bases; nucleotides not matched to a gene: 12. The CDR3 sequence is 18 residues long. The CDR3 nucleotides read TGTGCCAGCAGCTTTCTTCCGGGACAGGGGGTCGGGGACTATGGCTACACCTTC. This translates into CASSFLPGQGVGDYGYTF. The whole variable domain, remainder taken from reference TRBV5-4 and TRBJ1-2, is ETGVTQSPTHLIKTRGQQVTLRCSSQSGHNTVSWYQQALGQGPQFIFQYYREEENGRGNFPPRFSGLQFPNYSSELNVNALELDDSALYLCASSFLPGQGVGDYGYTFGSGTRLTVV.

This clonotype was recorded many times. The chain couples TRBV3-1 to TRBJ2-5; 8 bases are a match to TRBD2. V gave up 2 bases and J gave up 4 bases; unmatched junction bases: 6. The CDR3 has 15 residues. From germline, CDR1 is LGHDT and CDR2 YNNKEL (reference sequence). CDR3 protein: CASSQPGGPTETQYF. The CDR3 DNA sequence: TGTGCCAGCAGCCAACCGGGGGGGCCCACAGAGACCCAGTACTTC.

The rearrangement links TRBV12-3 or TRBV12-4 to TRBJ1-6; weak D call: TRBD1 (6 bases). Trimming took off 6 bases at V and 7 bases at J, with 16 bases between the two ends. The CDR3 spans 15 residues. The CDR3 protein is CASRGGGSLNSPLHF. DNA for the CDR3: TGTGCCAGCAGAGGAGGGGGGAGTTTAAATTCACCCCTCCACTTT.

This clonotype has only a few counts. V usage is TRBV7-9 and J usage is TRBJ2-2; D remains ambiguous. The CDR3 has 17 amino acids. Trimming removed 5 bases from V and 0 bases from J, with 16 bases in between. Germline values: CDR1 SEHNR, CDR2 FQNEAQ (reference sequence). CDR3 in amino acids: CASSLPFVGANTGELFF. The CDR3, as DNA: TGTGCCAGCAGCCTTCCTTTCGTGGGCGCGAACACCGGGGAGCTGTTTTTT.